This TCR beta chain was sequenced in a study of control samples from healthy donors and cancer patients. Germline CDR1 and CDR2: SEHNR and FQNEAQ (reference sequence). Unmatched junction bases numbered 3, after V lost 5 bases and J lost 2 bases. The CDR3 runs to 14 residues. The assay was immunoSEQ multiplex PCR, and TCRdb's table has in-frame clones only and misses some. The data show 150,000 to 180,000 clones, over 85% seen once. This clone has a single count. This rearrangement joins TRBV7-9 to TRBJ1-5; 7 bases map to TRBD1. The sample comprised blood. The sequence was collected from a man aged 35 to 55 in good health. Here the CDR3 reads CASSRTGGNQPQHF. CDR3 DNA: TGTGCCAGCAGCCGAACAGGGGGCAATCAGCCCCAGCATTTT. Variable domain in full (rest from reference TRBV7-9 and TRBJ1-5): DTGVSQNPRHKITKRGQNVTFRCDPISEHNRLYWYRQTLGQGPEFLTYFQNEAQLEKSRLLSDRFSAERPKGSFSTLEIQRTEQGDSAMYLCASSRTGGNQPQHFGDGTRLSIL.